The source of this T cell receptor (beta chain) is a study of blood T cell repertoires in COVID-19. Study background: PBMCs, B-cell-depleted T cells, or T cells provided the cDNA or gDNA that made up the material.

How the authors handled the data: The authors estimated nucleated cell counts from reference gene primer amplification. Assay used: immunoSEQ multiplex PCR; TCRdb lists only in-frame clones, some missing. That table gives V, J and clone size, and the DNA gave D and trimming. The sample holds around 70,000 clones, about 86% seen once. The receptor's source is a human donor in a cohort sampled during active COVID-19. The sample was peripheral blood.

CDR3 in amino acids: CASSPPDRAHPITEAFF. CDR3 in DNA: TGTGCCAGCTCACCACCGGACAGGGCCCATCCTATCACTGAAGCTTTCTTT. V and J are TRBV18 and TRBJ1-1, with 8 positions matching TRBD1. Germline V gives CDR1 KGHSH, CDR2 LQKENI. The CDR3 contains 17 residues. With 0 bases clipped from V and 4 bases from J, the junction kept 10 bases outside the gene matches.